This T cell receptor beta chain was identified during a study of blood T cell repertoires in COVID-19. V gave up 5 bases and J gave up 4 bases, with 17 bases separating them. There are 15 residues in the CDR3. CDR1 is MNHEY and CDR2 is SVGAGI in the germline V gene. Assay: immunoSEQ multiplex PCR; the TCRdb copy retains only in-frame clones and omits some. The repertoire has about 130,000 clones, just under 85% of them found once; the top ten carry 9.2%. The rearrangement uses TRBV6-5 and TRBJ1-1; maybe TRBD1 (5 bases). Sequencing was performed on PBMCs or T cells enriched from blood (not recorded which). The source of this sequence is a man aged 45-60 years who had recovered from COVID-19. Here the CDR3 reads CASSRAPGLITEAFF. The CDR3 bases are TGTGCCAGCAGTAGGGCCCCGGGACTGATCACTGAAGCTTTCTTT.